The 27 T cell receptor beta chains reported below all come from one sample, sequenced in a study of T cells in Graves' hyperthyroidism and ophthalmopathy. Amplified TCR beta CDR3 regions came from RNA transcripts. In the first-round RT-PCR of the TCR CDR3, the HTBI primer set was used. TCRdb processed the multiplex PCR reads anew with MiXCR; each CDR3 protein has one entry. This table holds approximately 600,000 distinct CDR3 sequences, more than 20% found once. The sample was blood. The receptor set was obtained from a man aged 25-40 years with Graves' ophthalmopathy.

The V gene is TRBV27, the J gene TRBJ2-1, with a weak D call TRBD1 (7 bases). This CDR3 is built from 15 residues. Germline V gives CDR1 MNHEY, CDR2 SMNVEV (reference sequence). The V and J ends lost 4 bases and 3 bases respectively, with 13 bases between them. This CDR3 reads CASSSAGQIYNEQFF. The CDR3 DNA is TGTGCCAGCAGTTCGGCGGGACAGATCTACAATGAGCAGTTCTTC.

As for this clonotype: Compared with germline, one end of the junction differs, possibly owing to a read error. The rearrangement links TRBV27 to TRBJ2-7; D possibly uses TRBD1 or TRBD2 (5 bases each). Germline loops: CDR1 MNHEY, CDR2 SMNVEV (reference sequence). The CDR3 is 14 amino acids. CDR3 in amino acids: CANSLRGASYEQYF. CDR3 coding DNA: TGTGCCAACAGTTTGAGGGGCGCAAGCTACGAGCAGTACTTC.

This clonotype was counted many times. V gene TRBV11-2 combines with J gene TRBJ2-5; the D call may be TRBD1 or TRBD2 (5 bases each). The V end lost 5 bases, the J end lost 2 bases, and 12 bases lay between the germline ends. The CDR3 is made up of 14 amino acids. The germline CDR1 and CDR2 sequences are SGHAT and FQNNGV. As DNA, the CDR3 is TGTGCCAGCAGCCCGCCGGGACCACAAGAGACCCAGTACTTC. This codes for CASSPPGPQETQYF.

About this clonotype itself: The germline gene is not matched at one end of the junction; a read error may be the cause. The chain joins TRBV7-2 to TRBJ2-1; D is perhaps TRBD2 (5 bases). This CDR3 is built from 15 residues. Germline CDR1 reads SGHTA; CDR2 reads FQGNSA. The chain's CDR3 is CASSLVVGGRNGQFF. In DNA, the CDR3 is TGTGCCAGCAGCTTAGTTGTTGGAGGTAGGAATGGGCAGTTCTTC. Supplemented by reference TRBV7-2 and TRBJ2-1, the full variable domain reads GAGVSQSPSNKVTEKGKDVELRCDPISGHTALYWYRQSLGQGLEFLIYFQGNSAPDKSGLPSDRFSAERTGGSVSTLTIQRTQQEDSAVYLCASSLVVGGRNGQFFGPGTRLTVL.

This clonotype was seen repeatedly, ten times or more. The chain has TRBV5-1 and TRBJ1-1; possible D gene TRBD1, 6 bases. This CDR3 has 13 residues. V dropped 5 bases and J dropped 7 bases, with 15 bases sitting between them. Per germline, CDR1 SGHRS and CDR2 YFSETQ. The CDR3 here is CASREGVSGEAFF. In DNA form, the CDR3 reads TGCGCCAGCAGGGAGGGGGTGTCCGGTGAAGCTTTCTTT. Based on the CDR3 plus reference TRBV5-1 and TRBJ1-1, the full variable domain is KAGVTQTPRYLIKTRGQQVTLSCSPISGHRSVSWYQQTPGQGLQFLFEYFSETQRNKGNFPGRFSGRQFSNSRSEMNVSTLELGDSALYLCASREGVSGEAFFGQGTRLTVV.

Only a few counts were recorded for this clonotype. The rearrangement joins TRBV2 to TRBJ1-5; D uncertain. V shed 7 bases and J shed 5 bases, with 15 bases lying between them. The CDR3 covers 14 residues. Germline V gives CDR1 SNHLY, CDR2 FYNNEI. In DNA form, the CDR3 reads TGTGCCAGCACCTCTAGGGCAGGTTATCAGCCCCAGCATTTT. Amino acids: CASTSRAGYQPQHF.

In nucleotides, the CDR3 is TGCGCCAGCAGCAACAGGGTTGATAGCGTCAATGAGCAGTTCTTC. Translating it yields CASSNRVDSVNEQFF. The chain couples TRBV4-3 to TRBJ2-1; TRBD1 might be the D (6 bases). Per germline, CDR1 LGHNA and CDR2 YSLEER. This CDR3 is built from 15 residues. Trimming cost V 5 bases and J 6 bases, with 17 bases left between them.

This clonotype was counted a few times. The J gene is TRBJ2-7, the V gene TRBV9; 9 nucleotides align to TRBD1. This CDR3 has 17 amino acids. V shed 3 bases, J shed 2 bases, and the junction held 12 bases outside the gene matches. Germline CDR1 reads SGDLS; CDR2 reads YYNGEE. The chain's CDR3 is CASSALNGQGLPYEQYF. In DNA form, the CDR3 reads TGTGCCAGCAGCGCACTGAATGGACAGGGGCTCCCCTACGAGCAGTACTTC.

The J gene is TRBJ2-5, the V gene TRBV5-6; the D call may be TRBD1 or TRBD2 (5 bases each). The CDR3 length is 15 residues. V was clipped by 0 bases and J by 1 base, with 10 bases between them. CDR1 and CDR2 from the germline V gene are SGHDT and YYEEEE. The CDR3 sequence: CASSLEGTLQETQYF. CDR3 sequence (DNA): TGTGCCAGCAGCTTGGAAGGGACCCTCCAAGAGACCCAGTACTTC.

V usage is TRBV5-4 and J usage is TRBJ2-2; 13 positions match TRBD2. This CDR3 has 16 amino acids. Germline V gene data show CDR1 as SGHNT and CDR2 as YYREEE (reference sequence). J gave up 7 bases and V 7 bases, and 10 bases lay outside the gene matches. CDR3 loop: CASGQRTSGSGGELFF. The DNA for the CDR3 is TGTGCCAGCGGCCAAAGGACTAGCGGGAGTGGCGGGGAGCTGTTTTTT.

This chain connects TRBV7-2 to TRBJ1-2, with unresolved D. With 1 base removed from V and 7 bases from J, the gap between germline ends came to 13 bases. The CDR3 extends over 14 amino acids. CDR1 is SGHTA and CDR2 is FQGNSA in the germline V gene. Written as DNA, the CDR3 is TGTGCCAGCAGCTTAGGTGCCGGGGTCTGTGGCTACACCTTC. Its protein is CASSLGAGVCGYTF.

Worth noting for this clonotype: Since no conserved phenylalanine or tryptophan closes the CDR3, a read error is the likely cause. The rearrangement uses TRBV20-1 and TRBJ2-3; D uncertain. Germline V CDR1 and CDR2: DFQATT, SNEGSKA (reference sequence). The CDR3 is 14 residues long. Trimming left V 1 base short and J 1 base short, with 9 bases between. DNA for the CDR3: TGCAGTGCTAGAGTAATTGCGGGCACAGATACGCAGTATCTT. As protein: CSARVIAGTDTQYL.

This clonotype has ten or more counts. The chain uses TRBV2 and TRBJ1-2; a possible D gene is TRBD1 (5 bases). CDR3 length equals 15 residues. Germline CDR1 SNHLY, CDR2 FYNNEI. V dropped 3 bases and J dropped 2 bases, with 13 bases sitting between them. CDR3 sequence reads: CASSDLGESNYGYTF. Here the CDR3 DNA reads TGTGCCAGCAGTGATCTAGGGGAGTCCAACTATGGCTACACCTTC.

As regards this clonotype: This may be a read error, as it is one base from a much larger clone. The V gene is TRBV10-3, the J gene TRBJ1-1; D is ambiguous. Per the germline V gene, CDR1 is ENHRY and CDR2 is SYGVKD. Trimming took off 0 bases at V and 5 bases at J, with 13 bases between the two ends. This CDR3 is 15 amino acids long. The CDR3 reads CAISESSIQQTEAFF. For the CDR3, the DNA is TGTGCCATCAGTGAGTCGTCAATCCAGCAAACTGAAGCTTTCTTT.

The table lists this clonotype with a few counts. The rearrangement links TRBV29-1 to TRBJ1-2; D uncertain. The length of the CDR3 is 11 residues. Trimming removed 6 bases from V and 6 bases from J, with 11 bases in between. In germline, CDR1 is SQVTM, CDR2 ANQGSEA. Here the CDR3 DNA reads TGCAGCGTGACCCTCCGGGATGGCTACACCTTC. It specifies CSVTLRDGYTF.

V gene TRBV6-1 combines with J gene TRBJ1-4; 9 nucleotides match TRBD1. J was trimmed by 7 bases and V by 6 bases; bases with no gene match: 9. Germline-derived CDR1 and CDR2 are MNHNS and SASEGT. The CDR3 runs 15 residues. CDR3: CASRANRGRTEKLFF. CDR3 DNA sequence: TGTGCCAGCAGAGCCAACAGGGGGCGAACTGAAAAACTGTTTTTT.

This clonotype came up many times. This rearrangement joins TRBV28 to TRBJ1-2; TRBD1 matches 9 bases. Germline V lookup: CDR1 MDHEN, CDR2 SYDVKM. V trimming: 6 bases; J trimming: 8 bases; junction bases outside the gene matches: 7. This CDR3 contains 13 residues. The CDR3 sequence is CASRNTGGRGYTF. In DNA form, the CDR3 reads TGTGCCAGCAGAAACACAGGGGGCCGCGGCTACACCTTC.

The chain recombines TRBV3-1 with TRBJ1-1; D perhaps matches TRBD1 (5 bases). V lost 6 bases and J 0 bases, leaving 11 bases between the germline ends. The CDR3 spans 14 residues. Germline V gene lookup returns CDR1 LGHDT and CDR2 YNNKEL (reference sequence). As DNA, the CDR3 is TGTGCCAGCAGTCGGACACCCATGAACACTGAAGCTTTCTTT. Protein sequence: CASSRTPMNTEAFF.

The sample holds a few counts of this clonotype. The rearrangement joins TRBV20-1 to TRBJ2-3; maybe TRBD2 (6 bases). The CDR3 consists of 15 residues. V lost 0 bases, J lost 2 bases, and 12 bases lay in between. Germline lookup yields CDR1 DFQATT and CDR2 SNEGSKA (reference sequence). The CDR3: CSARDPRGNTDTQYF. CDR3 bases: TGCAGTGCTAGAGATCCCCGCGGGAACACAGATACGCAGTATTTT.

The gene calls are TRBV6-1 and TRBJ2-2; tentatively, D is TRBD1 (7 bases). CDR1 is MNHNS, CDR2 SASEGT, per germline. The CDR3 runs to 17 residues. Trimming stripped 5 bases from V and 1 base from J, with 17 bases between. The CDR3 sequence is CASSPSPGGRNTGELFF. The CDR3 DNA reads TGTGCCAGCAGTCCAAGTCCAGGGGGGAGGAACACCGGGGAGCTGTTTTTT.

This clonotype has only a few counts. The V and J genes are TRBV5-1 and TRBJ1-2, with D perhaps TRBD1 (5 bases). Deletions cut 2 bases from V and 0 bases from J, with 14 bases between. Germline V gives CDR1 SGHRS, CDR2 YFSETQ. The CDR3 is made up of 16 amino acids. The CDR3: CASSLDPGRANYGYTF. CDR3 DNA sequence: TGCGCCAGCAGCTTAGATCCAGGGCGTGCTAACTATGGCTACACCTTC.

The rearrangement joins TRBV18 to TRBJ1-5, with 9 positions matching TRBD1. This CDR3 comprises 14 residues. V lost 4 bases, J lost 6 bases, and 4 bases stayed unmatched. The V gene's germline CDR1 is KGHSH and CDR2 LQKENI. The CDR3 sequence is CASSRQGGGQPQHF. CDR3 DNA: TGTGCCAGCTCACGACAGGGGGGAGGTCAGCCCCAGCATTTT.

DNA of the CDR3: TGTGCCAGCAGTTTCTCACTAGCGGGAGGGGAGCAGTTCTTC. It translates to CASSFSLAGGEQFF. The chain uses TRBV28 and TRBJ2-1; 13 nucleotides align to TRBD2. Trimming cost V 3 bases and J 10 bases; bases outside gene matches: 3. CDR1 MDHEN and CDR2 SYDVKM come from the germline V gene. This CDR3 region has 14 residues.

Many counts were recorded for this clonotype. The chain is built from TRBV30 and TRBJ1-2; no clear D gene. The CDR3 totals 11 residues. Germline assignment: CDR1 GTSNPN and CDR2 SVGIG (reference sequence). V was cut by 0 bases and J by 4 bases, with 3 bases left in between. CDR3 loop: CAWSVSYGYTF. In nucleotides, the CDR3 is TGTGCCTGGAGTGTCAGCTATGGCTACACCTTC.

This clonotype was seen a handful of times. The chain recombines TRBV7-9 with TRBJ2-5; 9 nucleotides line up with TRBD1. The length of the CDR3 is 15 residues. With V trimmed by 5 bases and J by 5 bases, 9 bases remained unmatched. Germline V CDR1 and CDR2: SEHNR, FQNEAQ (reference sequence). The CDR3 DNA follows: TGTGCCAGCAGCCAGACAGGGGGTAGTATGGAGACCCAGTACTTC. Residues: CASSQTGGSMETQYF.

A word on this clonotype: A much larger clone differs from this one at a single base, so this may be a read error. This sequence joins TRBV6-1 and TRBJ2-7, with 10 bases identical to TRBD1. The CDR3 contains 13 residues. Germline V gives CDR1 MNHNS, CDR2 SASEGT. V gave up 6 bases and J gave up 6 bases; unmatched junction bases: 5. The CDR3 bases are TGTGCCAGCAGCACCGGGACAGGGGTCGAGCAGTACTTC. It encodes CASSTGTGVEQYF.

This clonotype was recorded many times. The chain recombines TRBV5-5 with TRBJ2-3; no firm D call. This CDR3 contains 12 residues. Germline assignment: CDR1 SGHKS and CDR2 YYEKEE (reference sequence). The V gene lost 0 bases and the J gene lost 4 bases, with 3 bases spanning the gap. CDR3 residues: CASSLESDTQYF. CDR3 in DNA: TGTGCCAGCAGCTTGGAATCAGATACGCAGTATTTT.